These T cell receptor beta chains were read from a single sample in a study of blood T cell repertoires in COVID-19. Profiling relied on immunoSEQ multiplex PCR, and the TCRdb table lists in-frame clones only, not all of them. The sample records around 250,000 clones, about 87% being singletons. What was sequenced was peripheral blood. These receptors were collected from a human donor in a cohort sampled during active COVID-19. The CDR3 runs from the conserved cysteine through the conserved F or W. Each record gives: D gene, clone size, V gene, J gene, CDR3 DNA, CDR3 protein. The D gene is left open where the match is weak. The size of a clone is reported for some rows only, either as once, few or many, or as a class for expanded clones.

>NA|NA|TRBV4-2|TRBJ2-2
TGTGCCAGCAGCCAAGCGCGGGGAGCGAACACCGGGGAGCTGTTTTTT
CASSQARGANTGELFF
>TRBD1|NA|TRBV7-2|TRBJ2-7
TGTGCCAGCAGCCTTTTCACCCCAACCGGGACAGCCGGGAACGAGCAGTACTTC
CASSLFTPTGTAGNEQYF
>NA|few|TRBV19|TRBJ2-7
TGTGCCAGTAGTAAACGGGTTTTGTCCTACGAGCAGTACTTC
CASSKRVLSYEQYF
>TRBD2|many|TRBV7-9|TRBJ2-2
TGTGCCAGCAGCACCAGGACTAGCGGGAATGCCGGGGAGCTGTTTTTT
CASSTRTSGNAGELFF
>TRBD1|few|TRBV5-1|TRBJ2-5
TGCGCCAGCAGCCCGGGACAGGGGGCTATTATCCGAGAGACCCAGTACTTC
CASSPGQGAIIRETQYF
>NA|NA|TRBV5-1|TRBJ1-1
TGCGCCAGCAGCGAGAACCCAGGGAACACTGAAGCTTTCTTT
CASSENPGNTEAFF
>TRBD2|NA|TRBV10-3|TRBJ2-3
TGTGCCATCAGTGAGTACTTGACTAGCGGGAGGATCACAGATACGCAGTATTTT
CAISEYLTSGRITDTQYF
>NA|NA|TRBV19|TRBJ1-4
TGTGCCAGTAGTCCCAGGTCCGGTCTTAATGAAAAACTGTTTTTT
CASSPRSGLNEKLFF
>NA|NA|TRBV7-2|TRBJ2-5
TGTGCCAGCAGCTTGAGACAACTCCAAGAGACCCAGTACTTC
CASSLRQLQETQYF
>NA|NA|TRBV15|TRBJ2-1
TGTGCCACCAGCGGCCGCACCGGGACAAGGGTGGACAATGAGCAGTTCTTC
CATSGRTGTRVDNEQFF
>TRBD1|once|TRBV5-5|TRBJ1-1
TGTGCCAGCACCCAGTTAACAGGGGGAGGCACTGAAGCTTTCTTT
CASTQLTGGGTEAFF
>NA|NA|TRBV3-1/TRBV3-2|TRBJ1-1
TGTGCCAGCAGCCCACCCGGTCAGCAGGCTGAAGCTTTCTTT
CASSPPGQQAEAFF
>NA|NA|TRBV7-2|TRBJ2-7
TGTGCCAGCAGCTTATCAGGAGCGGGCATATCCTACGAGCAGTACTTC
CASSLSGAGISYEQYF
>NA|once|TRBV5-1|TRBJ2-3
TGCGCCAGCAGCGCGTCGTGGGATACGCAGTATTTT
CASSASWDTQYF
>NA|NA|TRBV12-3/TRBV12-4|TRBJ1-4
TGTGCCAGCAGTTTAGGGCCCGGCAGGCTGTTTTTT
CASSLGPGRLFF
>NA|NA|TRBV19|TRBJ1-5
TGTGCCAGTAGTAAGGGGGAGGGTTTCAATCAGCCCCAGCATTTT
CASSKGEGFNQPQHF